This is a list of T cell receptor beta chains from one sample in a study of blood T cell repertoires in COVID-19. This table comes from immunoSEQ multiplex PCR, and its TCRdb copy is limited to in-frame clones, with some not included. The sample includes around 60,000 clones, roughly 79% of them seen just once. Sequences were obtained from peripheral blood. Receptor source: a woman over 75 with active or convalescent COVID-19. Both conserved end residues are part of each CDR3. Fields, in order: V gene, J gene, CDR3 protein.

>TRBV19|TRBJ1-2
CASSIRQARYGYTF
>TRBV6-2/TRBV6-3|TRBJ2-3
CASSYAPPRYTQYF
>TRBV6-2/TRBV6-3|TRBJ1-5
CASSYGRGLSQPQHF
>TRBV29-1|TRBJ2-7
CSVGASGGGFLYEQYF
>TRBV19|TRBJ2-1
CASSIVPLNEQFF
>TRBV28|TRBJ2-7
CASSDYGGSYEQYF
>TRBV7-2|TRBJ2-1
CASSLGGGGNEQFF
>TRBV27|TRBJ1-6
CASSLSRQPSNTLHF
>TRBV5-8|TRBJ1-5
CASSLEVGSGSNQPQHF
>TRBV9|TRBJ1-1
CASSVAGLTEAFF
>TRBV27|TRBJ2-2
CASSSLPAGPPGTGELFF
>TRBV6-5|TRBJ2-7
CASSYQGGRSYEQYF